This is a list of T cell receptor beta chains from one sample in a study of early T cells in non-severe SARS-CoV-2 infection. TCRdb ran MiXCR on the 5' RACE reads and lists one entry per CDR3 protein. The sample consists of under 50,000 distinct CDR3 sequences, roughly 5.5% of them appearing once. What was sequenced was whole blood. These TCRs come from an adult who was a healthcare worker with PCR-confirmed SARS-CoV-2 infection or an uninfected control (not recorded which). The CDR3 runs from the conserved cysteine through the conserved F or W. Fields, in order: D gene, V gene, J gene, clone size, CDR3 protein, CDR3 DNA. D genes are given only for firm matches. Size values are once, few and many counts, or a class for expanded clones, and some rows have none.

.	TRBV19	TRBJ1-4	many	CASSTGRDTSGNEKLFF	TGTGCCAGTAGTACCGGAAGGGACACGAGCGGTAATGAAAAACTGTTTTTT
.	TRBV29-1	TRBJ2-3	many	CSVAEGLTDTQYF	TGCAGCGTTGCGGAGGGATTAACAGATACGCAGTATTTT
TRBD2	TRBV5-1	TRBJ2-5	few	CASSLAGGRETQYF	TGCGCCAGCAGCTTGGCGGGGGGACGAGAGACCCAGTACTTC
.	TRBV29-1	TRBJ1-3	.	CSVDRANTIYF	TGCAGCGTTGATCGGGCAAACACCATATATTTT
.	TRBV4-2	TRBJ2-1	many	CASSPDPGVTYNEQFF	TGTGCCAGCAGCCCTGACCCGGGGGTGACCTACAATGAGCAGTTCTTC
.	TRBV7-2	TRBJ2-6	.	CASSRGSSGANVLTF	TGTGCCAGCAGCCGGGGGTCCTCTGGGGCCAACGTCCTGACTTTC
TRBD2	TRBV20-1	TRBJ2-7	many	CSARLGTSGAYEQYF	TGCAGTGCTAGATTGGGGACTAGCGGGGCCTACGAGCAGTACTTC
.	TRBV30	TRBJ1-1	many	CAWINNPGVRDTEAFF	TGTGCCTGGATCAACAACCCGGGAGTGAGGGACACTGAAGCTTTCTTT
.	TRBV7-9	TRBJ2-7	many	CASSSEIGNGFYEQYF	TGTGCCAGCAGCTCCGAGATCGGTAACGGATTCTACGAGCAGTACTTC
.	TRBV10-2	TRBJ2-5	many	CASSESHIQETQYF	TGCGCCAGCAGTGAGTCCCATATCCAAGAGACCCAGTACTTC
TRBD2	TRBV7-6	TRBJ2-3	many	CASSLGSALAGFTDTQYF	TGTGCCAGCAGCTTAGGGTCGGCGCTAGCGGGTTTCACAGATACGCAGTATTTT
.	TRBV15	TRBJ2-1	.	CATSRDRGGRRGYEQFF	TGTGCCACCAGCAGAGATCGTGGTGGTCGCAGGGGATATGAGCAGTTCTTC
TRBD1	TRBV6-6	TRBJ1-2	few	CASREGQRESGYTF	TGTGCCAGCAGGGAGGGACAGCGCGAGTCGGGCTACACCTTC
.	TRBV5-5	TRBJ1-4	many	CASSRVTREAGEKLFF	TGTGCCAGCAGCCGAGTAACCAGGGAGGCAGGTGAAAAACTGTTTTTT
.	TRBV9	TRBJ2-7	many	CATTYKKTYEQYF	TGTGCCACCACCTACAAGAAGACCTACGAGCAGTACTTC
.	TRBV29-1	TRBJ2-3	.	CSVVSWGAEHTDTQYF	TGCAGCGTTGTCAGCTGGGGGGCCGAGCACACAGATACGCAGTATTTT